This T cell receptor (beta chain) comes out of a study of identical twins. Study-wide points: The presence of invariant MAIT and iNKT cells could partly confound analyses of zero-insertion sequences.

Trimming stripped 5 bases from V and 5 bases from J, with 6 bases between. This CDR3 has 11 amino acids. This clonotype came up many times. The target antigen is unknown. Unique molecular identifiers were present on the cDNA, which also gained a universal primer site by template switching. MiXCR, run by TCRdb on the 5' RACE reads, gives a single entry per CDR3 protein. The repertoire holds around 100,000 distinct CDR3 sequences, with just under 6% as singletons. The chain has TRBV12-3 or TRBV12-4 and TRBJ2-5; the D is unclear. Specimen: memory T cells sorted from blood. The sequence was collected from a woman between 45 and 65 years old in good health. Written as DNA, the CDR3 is TGTGCCAGCAGTCGCTGGGAGACCCAGTACTTC. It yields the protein CASSRWETQYF.